A selection of T cell receptor beta chains follows, all from one sample in a study of OX40 agonist ivuxolimab in advanced cancers. Assay used: immunoSEQ multiplex PCR; TCRdb lists only in-frame clones, some missing. The sample lists nearly 50,000 clones, approximately 86% seen once, with under 2.5% in the top ten. The sample in question was CD4+ or CD8+ T cells sorted from blood, obtained in a trial of the OX40 agonist ivuxolimab. The receptors shown here come from an adult with an advanced solid tumor such as melanoma, head and neck, liver or kidney cancer. CDR3s include the opening cysteine and the closing phenylalanine or tryptophan. A D gene is named only where the DNA matches it firmly. Clone size is not always given. Where it is, it says once, few, many or a class for expanded clones.

V gene	D gene	J gene	clone size	CDR3 DNA	CDR3 protein
TRBV6-5	TRBD1	TRBJ2-7	NA	TGTGCCAGCAGTTACCAGGGGGCCTACGAGCAGTACTTC	CASSYQGAYEQYF
TRBV15	NA	TRBJ1-6	NA	TGTGCCACCAGCAAAGTAGGGGAGGGAAGCAATTCACCCCTCCACTTT	CATSKVGEGSNSPLHF
TRBV6-5	NA	TRBJ1-4	NA	TGTGCCAGCAGTCCGGCGACAGCAACTAATGAAAAACTGTTTTTT	CASSPATATNEKLFF
TRBV18	NA	TRBJ2-7	NA	TGTGCCAGCTCACCTGCAGCGAACTCCGGGACCCCAAGCTCCTACGAGCAGTACTTC	CASSPAANSGTPSSYEQYF
TRBV7-9	TRBD1	TRBJ1-4	NA	TGTGCCAGCAGCTCCCACAGGGGGGCTAATGAAAAACTGTTTTTT	CASSSHRGANEKLFF
TRBV14	NA	TRBJ2-3	NA	TGTGCCAGCAGCCAGGATCAGGCGGGTTGGAGGCGCGATACGCAGTATTTT	CASSQDQAGWRRDTQYF
TRBV6-1	NA	TRBJ2-3	NA	TGTGCCAGCAGTGAGGGGCGAAGGGCAGATACGCAGTATTTT	CASSEGRRADTQYF
TRBV7-2	NA	TRBJ1-5	NA	TGTGCCAGCAGCTTAGTGAGAGATCTCAATCAGCCCCAGCATTTT	CASSLVRDLNQPQHF
TRBV30	NA	TRBJ1-2	NA	TGTGCCTGGAGTGGTTCAGGGTATGGCTACACCTTC	CAWSGSGYGYTF
TRBV7-3	NA	TRBJ2-7	NA	TGTGCCAGCAGCTCTACCTACGAGCAGTACTTC	CASSSTYEQYF
TRBV5-4	NA	TRBJ2-7	once	TGTGCCAGCAGCTTGGCCGGTCAAGATGGCCGGCAGTACTTC	CASSLAGQDGRQYF
TRBV10-3	NA	TRBJ1-5	NA	TGTGCCATCATGGGCAGTCTCAATCAGCCCCAGCATTTT	CAIMGSLNQPQHF
TRBV5-1	NA	TRBJ2-7	NA	TGCGCCAGCAGCTTGAATACAGATAGCTCCTACGAGCAGTACTTC	CASSLNTDSSYEQYF
TRBV19	NA	TRBJ2-3	NA	TGTGCCAGTAGTGGGGGAGGTACAGATACGCAGTATTTT	CASSGGGTDTQYF
TRBV5-6	TRBD1	TRBJ1-5	NA	TGTGCCAGCAGCTGGACAGGGGGCCGTCAGCCCCAGCATTTT	CASSWTGGRQPQHF
TRBV19	NA	TRBJ1-1	NA	TGTGCCAGTAGTAGTCAAGGTCGCAGGGGCGAAGCTTTCTTT	CASSSQGRRGEAFF
TRBV11-2	TRBD1	TRBJ2-7	NA	TGTGCCAGCAGCCGGGACAGAACCTCCTACGAGCAGTACTTC	CASSRDRTSYEQYF
TRBV5-4	NA	TRBJ2-2	NA	TGTGCCAGCAGCCGGACAGCGAACACCGGGGAGCTGTTTTTT	CASSRTANTGELFF
TRBV6-1	NA	TRBJ1-3	NA	TGTGCCAGCAGTTCGACAGGAAACACCATATATTTT	CASSSTGNTIYF
TRBV29-1	TRBD1	TRBJ2-3	NA	TGCAGCGTTGGAGGGGGACAGGGTGCAGATACGCAGTATTTT	CSVGGGQGADTQYF
TRBV5-1	NA	TRBJ1-2	NA	TGCGCCAGCAGCTCCGGCCTTCAAGGCACCGGGGAGGGCTACACCTTC	CASSSGLQGTGEGYTF
TRBV9	TRBD2	TRBJ2-1	NA	TGTGCCAGCAGCGTAGAGGCTAGCGGGGTGCTCGGTGAGCAGTTCTTC	CASSVEASGVLGEQFF
TRBV6-1	NA	TRBJ1-2	NA	TGTGCCAGCAGTGAAAGCCCAGGGGCGAACTATGGCTACACCTTC	CASSESPGANYGYTF
TRBV11-3	NA	TRBJ2-7	NA	TGTGCCAGCAGCTTAGATGGCTACGAGCAGTACTTC	CASSLDGYEQYF
TRBV9	TRBD2	TRBJ2-2	NA	TGTGCCAGCAGCGCCCCGGGAGGGCGGGGCGGGGAGCTGTTTTTT	CASSAPGGRGGELFF
TRBV7-9	NA	TRBJ1-3	NA	TGTGCCAGCAGCCGTCAGACAGGCTCTGGAAACACCATATATTTT	CASSRQTGSGNTIYF
TRBV20-1	NA	TRBJ2-5	NA	TGCAGTGCTCTTCTGCGAGGCCAGTACTTC	CSALLRGQYF
TRBV18	NA	TRBJ1-1	NA	TGTGCCAGCTCACCAGAAAGGGGACGGGACCCTGAAGCTTTCTTT	CASSPERGRDPEAFF
TRBV6-5	NA	TRBJ1-1	NA	TGTGCCAGCAGTTACTCGGATGAAGCTTTCTTT	CASSYSDEAFF
TRBV6-1	NA	TRBJ1-5	few	TGTGCCAGCACCGACGAGGGAAGGGTGGCTCAGCCCCAGCATTTT	CASTDEGRVAQPQHF
TRBV2	TRBD1	TRBJ2-7	NA	TGTGCCAGCAGTAGCGACAGGGGCCCCTACGAGCAGTACTTC	CASSSDRGPYEQYF
TRBV5-1	NA	TRBJ1-3	NA	TGCGCCAGCAGCTCCACAGGGATGACTGGAAACACCATATATTTT	CASSSTGMTGNTIYF
TRBV27	NA	TRBJ2-7	NA	TGTGCCAGCAGTTTGAAGGCGGGCTACGAGCAGTACTTC	CASSLKAGYEQYF
TRBV9	NA	TRBJ2-3	NA	TGTGCCAGCACACCGACCTCTAGCACAGATACGCAGTATTTT	CASTPTSSTDTQYF
TRBV7-9	TRBD1	TRBJ2-3	NA	TGTGCCAGCAGCGGGGGACAGTCCACAGATACGCAGTATTTT	CASSGGQSTDTQYF
TRBV6-1	NA	TRBJ1-3	NA	TGTGCCAGCAGTAGGGAGGCAGGGGTTGACACCATATATTTT	CASSREAGVDTIYF
TRBV7-6	NA	TRBJ1-2	NA	TGTGCCAGCAGCTCCTATAACTATGGCTACACCTTC	CASSSYNYGYTF
TRBV6-1	TRBD1	TRBJ1-5	NA	TGTGCCAGCAGACACGGACAGGGGGTACAGCCCCAGCATTTT	CASRHGQGVQPQHF
TRBV4-1	NA	TRBJ2-1	NA	TGCGCCAGCAGCCAAGTCGCCGGGGGCAATTGGGATGAGCAGTTCTTC	CASSQVAGGNWDEQFF
TRBV5-1	NA	TRBJ2-7	once	TGCGCCAGCAGCTTCCTGGCGCGGTCCGGCGAGCAGTACTTC	CASSFLARSGEQYF
TRBV7-3	NA	TRBJ2-3	NA	TGTGCCAGCAGCTTAAACAGGGTCGTAAATACGCAGTATTTT	CASSLNRVVNTQYF
TRBV5-6	NA	TRBJ2-3	NA	TGTGCCAGCAGGTTTTGGCCTAGCGAGGCCCCAGATACGCAGTATTTT	CASRFWPSEAPDTQYF
TRBV20-1	TRBD1	TRBJ1-1	few	TGCAGTGCTGAGGGACAGGGCTCGACTTTCTTT	CSAEGQGSTFF
TRBV2	TRBD2	TRBJ2-3	NA	TGTGCCAGCAGTGAATTGACGGGACTAAGCACAGATACGCAGTATTTT	CASSELTGLSTDTQYF
TRBV2	TRBD1	TRBJ1-2	NA	TGTGCCAGCAGTGACCCAGGACAGGGGTTGGAAGGCTACACCTTC	CASSDPGQGLEGYTF
TRBV5-6	NA	TRBJ1-4	NA	TGTGCCAGCAGCGAGGGCGGGATTGCAACTAATGAAAAACTGTTTTTT	CASSEGGIATNEKLFF
TRBV29-1	TRBD2	TRBJ2-3	few	TGCAGCGTTGGAAGCGGGGGGGGAAATACGCAGTATTTT	CSVGSGGGNTQYF
TRBV4-3	TRBD2	TRBJ2-5	NA	TGCGCCAGCAGCCAAGGATTAGCGGGAGGCGGGGAGACCCAGTACTTC	CASSQGLAGGGETQYF
TRBV11-3	TRBD2	TRBJ2-1	NA	TGTGCCAGCAGCGTTAGCGGGGTCTACAATGAGCAGTTCTTC	CASSVSGVYNEQFF
TRBV19	NA	TRBJ2-3	NA	TGTGCCAGTAGTATCCAGGCTAGCACTAGCACAGATACGCAGTATTTT	CASSIQASTSTDTQYF
TRBV27	NA	TRBJ1-6	NA	TGTGCCAGCAGTTTACAGGTGGGCTCACCCCTCCACTTT	CASSLQVGSPLHF
TRBV2	TRBD1	TRBJ1-1	NA	TGTGCCAGCATTGGCCACGGGGGAGGGGGCGTTGGAGCTTTCTTT	CASIGHGGGGVGAFF
TRBV7-9	NA	TRBJ2-1	once	TGTGCCAGCAGCCGAGCTGGCTACAATGAGCAGTTCTTC	CASSRAGYNEQFF